Detailed here is one T cell receptor (beta chain). The data belong to a study of T cell changes during pregnancy in multiple sclerosis. Some clones are missing from TCRdb's copy, which holds only in-frame ones; the method was immunoSEQ multiplex PCR. The data hold approximately 100,000 clones, with almost 95% observed a single time. This CDR3 has 15 residues. Per the germline V gene, CDR1 is MGHRA and CDR2 is YSYEKL. The V gene lost 5 bases and the J gene lost 1 base, with 13 bases spanning the gap. This clonotype originated in a female donor with multiple sclerosis, enrolled in a pregnancy study. The chain is built from TRBV4-1 and TRBJ2-3; D is uncertain. Specimen: peripheral blood, collected before pregnancy. The CDR3 reads CASSFENRGTDTQYF. The CDR3 DNA reads TGCGCCAGCAGCTTCGAGAACAGAGGCACAGATACGCAGTATTTT.